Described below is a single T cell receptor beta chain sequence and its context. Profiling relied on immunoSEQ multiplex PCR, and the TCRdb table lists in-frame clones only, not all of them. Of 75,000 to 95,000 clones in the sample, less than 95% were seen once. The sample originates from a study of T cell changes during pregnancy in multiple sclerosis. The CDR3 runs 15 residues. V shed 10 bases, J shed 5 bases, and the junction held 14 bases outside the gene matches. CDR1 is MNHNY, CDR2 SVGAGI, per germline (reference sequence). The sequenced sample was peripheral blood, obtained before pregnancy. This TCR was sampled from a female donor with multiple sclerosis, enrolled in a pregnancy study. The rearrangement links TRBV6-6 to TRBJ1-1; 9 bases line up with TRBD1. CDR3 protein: CATQYRGQGRTEAFF. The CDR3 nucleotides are TGTGCCACTCAGTACCGGGGACAGGGAAGGACTGAAGCTTTCTTT.